This TCR beta chain was sequenced in a study of control samples from healthy donors and cancer patients. V lost 4 bases and J lost 4; bases outside the gene matches: 4. The CDR3 has 13 amino acids. Germline CDR1 MNHEY, CDR2 SVGAGI. Assay used: immunoSEQ multiplex PCR; TCRdb lists only in-frame clones, some missing. The data hold tens of thousands of clones, with 94% observed a single time. Sequenced material: blood. This chain links TRBV6-5 with TRBJ2-7; 7 nucleotides line up with TRBD2. The source is a woman aged 18 to 35 in good health. The CDR3 sequence is CASSSRLAYEQYF. CDR3 DNA: TGTGCCAGCAGTTCTCGACTAGCTTACGAGCAGTACTTC.